This T cell receptor (beta chain) was identified in a study of blood T cells in healthy people across ages (dated by TCRdb to between 2014 and 2017). For the wider study: In model experiments, template switching captured roughly one uniquely barcoded TCR beta cDNA molecule for every two T cells. The study measured age-related changes in TCR beta repertoire diversity using deep sequencing normalized with unique cDNA molecular identifiers. The donors were divided into four age groups: young (average roughly 17 years), middle-aged (approximately 42), aged (approximately 64) and long-lived (about 79). Donors of different ages were randomly distributed across sequencing lanes to avoid experimental bias. Two additional independent replicas of 1 million unique cDNA reads from the same blood draw were analyzed for two donors (one aged 18 to 29 and one aged 80 or older).

Including cysteine and phenylalanine, the CDR3 has 15 amino acids. Only the CDR3 region is kept as DNA, spanning 45 bases read in frame from base 1. V loses 2 bases of germline sequence and J loses 0 bases, and the interval between the two ends is 5 bases. The protocol used for the library was 5' RACE. The instrument given in TCRdb is Illumina HiSeq 2500. A second PCR of roughly 7 to 11 cycles was performed with a sample-barcoded 5' primer and a J-beta primer mix. Each TCR beta cDNA molecule received a unique molecular identifier from a template-switch 5' adaptor carrying 12 random nucleotides. Each sample yielded at least 2.5 million CDR3-containing paired-end reads. The Mint cDNA synthesis kit, primed by a TRBC-specific oligonucleotide, was used to synthesize first-strand cDNA from all RNA. After uracil-DNA glycosylase treatment, a first 18-cycle PCR used universal primers M1SS and BC2_uni_R on all cDNA. The authors processed their data as follows. For normalization, 1 million high-quality reads, each with a distinct molecular identifier, were randomly selected from each sample. Reads sharing molecular identifiers were discarded rather than binned into consensus sequences. CDR3 identification, clonotype clustering and error correction used MiTCR with a Q25 quality threshold and the strictest error-elimination algorithm. A nonparametric unseen species model using Euler transformation provided a lower-bound estimate of total TCR beta diversity. The public reads were reanalyzed by TCRdb: fastp trimming at Q25, MiXCR alignment, in-frame beta chains only. Entries are consolidated by CDR3 protein sequence, retaining the most common genes and DNA. V and J calls and clone size were set by TCRdb, not the authors. For this sample the table gives about 640,000 distinct CDR3 sequences, of which 58% were detected only once. The ten biggest clones cover roughly 34% of the sample.

The full study reports these points: Total diversity estimates from one million sequenced T cells were considered lower bounds and underestimates. Compared with the aged group, the long-lived group had more naive CD4+ T cells, fewer expanded clones and increased TCR diversity, a pattern suggesting age selection. There was a strong correlation between observed TCR beta diversity and the percentage of naive T cells measured by flow cytometry. Observed TCR beta diversity per million T cells fell roughly linearly with age, and a significant reduction was already apparent by age roughly 40. Bulk unsorted PBMC profiling prevented conclusive comparison of naive and antigen-experienced compartments. Because the CMV infection status of the donors was unknown, age-related changes in expanded clonotypes may potentially have been confounded.

This clonotype was observed at least ten times. Its recognized antigen is unknown. One base away there is no much larger clone; base qualities are not given. The donors were some 36 Caucasian individuals from Russia, aged roughly 6 to 90 years, who were systemically healthy. Approximately 9.3 milliliters of peripheral blood were drawn from each donor into EDTA-treated Vacutainer tubes. Ficoll-Paque density-gradient centrifugation was used to isolate PBMCs, with at least 7 million per sample. Trizol reagent was used to extract total RNA from PBMCs, with at least 6 micrograms per sample. The percentages of naive CD45RAhigh/CD27high T cells were determined by flow cytometry on a PBMC aliquot from every donor.

The sequence derives from a man aged 60-69 years in good health. In this chain, TRBV12-3 or TRBV12-4 is recombined with TRBJ2-6; the D gene lacks a confident call. The sequenced material came from blood. Here the CDR3 is given as CASSLRGSGANVLTF. The nucleotide sequence reads as follows: TGTGCCAGCAGTTTACGAGGCTCTGGGGCCAACGTCCTGACTTTC.